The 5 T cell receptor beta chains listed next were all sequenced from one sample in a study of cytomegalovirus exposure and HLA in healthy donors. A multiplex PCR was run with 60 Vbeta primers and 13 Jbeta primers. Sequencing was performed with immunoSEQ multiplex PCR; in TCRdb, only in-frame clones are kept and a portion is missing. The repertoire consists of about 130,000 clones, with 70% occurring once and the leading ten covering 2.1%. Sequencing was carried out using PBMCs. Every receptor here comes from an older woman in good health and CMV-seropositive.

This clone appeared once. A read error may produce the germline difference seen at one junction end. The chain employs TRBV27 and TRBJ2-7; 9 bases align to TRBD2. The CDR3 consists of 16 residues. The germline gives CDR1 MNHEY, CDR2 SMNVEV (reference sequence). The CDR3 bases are TGTGCCAGCAGTTTATCGACGACTAGCGGAAGATACGGGCAGTACTTC. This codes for CASSLSTTSGRYGQYF.

Here the CDR3 reads CASSLEAVRGTEAFF. The CDR3 bases are TGTGCCAGCAGCTTAGAGGCAGTACGGGGGACTGAAGCTTTCTTT. The chain employs TRBV7-2 and TRBJ1-1; possibly TRBD1 for D (5 bases). Trimming stripped 1 base from V and 5 bases from J, with 14 bases between. This CDR3 has 15 residues. The V gene's germline CDR1 is SGHTA and CDR2 FQGNSA. The full variable domain, rest sourced from reference TRBV7-2 and TRBJ1-1, is GAGVSQSPSNKVTEKGKDVELRCDPISGHTALYWYRQSLGQGLEFLIYFQGNSAPDKSGLPSDRFSAERTGGSVSTLTIQRTQQEDSAVYLCASSLEAVRGTEAFFGQGTRLTVV.

CDR3 sequence: CASNLGGSGSSGANVLTF. In nucleotides, the CDR3 is TGTGCCAGCAACCTCGGCGGTAGTGGAAGCTCTGGGGCCAACGTCCTGACTTTC. This chain joins TRBV28 and TRBJ2-6; D not certain. This CDR3 is 18 amino acids long. Germline CDR1 and CDR2: MDHEN and SYDVKM. V was trimmed by 7 bases and J by 0 bases, leaving 19 bases between them.

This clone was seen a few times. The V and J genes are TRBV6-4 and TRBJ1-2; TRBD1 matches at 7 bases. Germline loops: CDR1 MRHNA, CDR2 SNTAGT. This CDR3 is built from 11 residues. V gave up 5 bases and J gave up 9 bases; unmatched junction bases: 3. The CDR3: CASSRQGRYTF. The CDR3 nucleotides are TGTGCCAGCAGTCGACAGGGTCGCTACACCTTC.

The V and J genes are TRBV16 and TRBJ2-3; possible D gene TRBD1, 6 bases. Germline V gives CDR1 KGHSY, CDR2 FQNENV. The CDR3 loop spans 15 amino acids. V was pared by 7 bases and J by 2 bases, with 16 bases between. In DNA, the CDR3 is TGTGCCAGCACCACGTCTAGGGGGACCACAGATACGCAGTATTTT. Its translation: CASTTSRGTTDTQYF.